What follows describes a single T cell receptor (beta chain). Its target is not known. The V gene's germline CDR1 is MGHRA and CDR2 YSYEKL. V was pared by 4 bases and J by 4 bases, with 14 bases between. This CDR3 has 15 residues. The entry originates in a study of T cell repertoires in cytomegalovirus infection. TCRdb re-called the reads with MiXCR, one entry per CDR3 protein. There are around 900,000 distinct CDR3 sequences in the sample; less than 35% occur only once, and 11% to 15% lies in the top ten. The chain uses TRBV4-1 and TRBJ2-1; possible D gene TRBD2, 6 bases. Sequencing used cultured CD8+ T cells from PBMCs, obtained from culture after CMV antigen stimulation. The receptor comes from a human donor in good health (CMV status not recorded). Some clones in this sample may be carry-over from other donors' samples. The CDR3 loop is CASSLMAEGYNEQFF. CDR3 sequence (DNA): TGCGCCAGCAGCCTCATGGCGGAGGGGTACAATGAGCAGTTCTTC.